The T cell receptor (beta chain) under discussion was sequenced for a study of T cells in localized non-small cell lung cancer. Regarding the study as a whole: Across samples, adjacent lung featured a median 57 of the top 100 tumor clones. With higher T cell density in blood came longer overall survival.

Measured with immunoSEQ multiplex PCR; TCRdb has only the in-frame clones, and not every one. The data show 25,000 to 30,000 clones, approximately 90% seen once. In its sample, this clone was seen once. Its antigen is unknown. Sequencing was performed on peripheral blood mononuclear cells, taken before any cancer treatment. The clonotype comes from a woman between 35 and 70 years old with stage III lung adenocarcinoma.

Here the CDR3 reads CASSLTRNTGELFF. In DNA, the CDR3 is TGTGCCAGCAGCTTGACAAGGAACACCGGGGAGCTGTTTTTT. The chain is built from TRBV5-5 and TRBJ2-2; no reliable D call. The CDR3 runs 14 residues. Deletions cut 1 base from V and 1 base from J, with 5 bases between. The germline V gene encodes CDR1 SGHKS and CDR2 YYEKEE (reference sequence).